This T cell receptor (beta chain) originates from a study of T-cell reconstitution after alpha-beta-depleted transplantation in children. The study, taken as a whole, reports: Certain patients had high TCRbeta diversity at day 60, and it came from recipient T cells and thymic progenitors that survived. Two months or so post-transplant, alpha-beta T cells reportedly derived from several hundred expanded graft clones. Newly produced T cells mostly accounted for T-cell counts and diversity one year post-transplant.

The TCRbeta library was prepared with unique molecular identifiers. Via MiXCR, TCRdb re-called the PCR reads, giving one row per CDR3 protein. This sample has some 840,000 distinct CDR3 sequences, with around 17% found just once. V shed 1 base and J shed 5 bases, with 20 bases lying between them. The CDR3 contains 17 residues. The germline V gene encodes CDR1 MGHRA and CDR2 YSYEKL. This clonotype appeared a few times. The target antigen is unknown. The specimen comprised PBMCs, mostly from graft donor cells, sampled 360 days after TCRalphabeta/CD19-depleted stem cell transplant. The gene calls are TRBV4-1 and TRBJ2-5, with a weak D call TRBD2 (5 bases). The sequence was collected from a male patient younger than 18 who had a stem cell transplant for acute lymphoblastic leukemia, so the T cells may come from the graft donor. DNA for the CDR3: TGCGCCAGCAGCCAAGTGACTCGAGGGATAGGAGAGGAGACCCAGTACTTC. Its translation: CASSQVTRGIGEETQYF.